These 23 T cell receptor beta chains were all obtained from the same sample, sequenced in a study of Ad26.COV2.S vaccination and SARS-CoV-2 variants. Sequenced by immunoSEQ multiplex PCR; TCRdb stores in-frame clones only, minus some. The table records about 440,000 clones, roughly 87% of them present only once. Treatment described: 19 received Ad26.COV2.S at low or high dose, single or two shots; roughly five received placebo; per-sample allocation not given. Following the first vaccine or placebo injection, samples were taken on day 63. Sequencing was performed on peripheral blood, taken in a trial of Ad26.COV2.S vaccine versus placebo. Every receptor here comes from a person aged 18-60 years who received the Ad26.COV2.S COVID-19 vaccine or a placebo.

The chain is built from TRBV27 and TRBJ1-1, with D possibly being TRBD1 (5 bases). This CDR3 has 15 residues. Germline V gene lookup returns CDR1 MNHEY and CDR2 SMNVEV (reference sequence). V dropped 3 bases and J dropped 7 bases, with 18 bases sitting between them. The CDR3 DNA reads TGTGCCAGCAGTTTCCGGGGGGACCCTTGGGTTGAAGCTTTCTTT. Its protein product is CASSFRGDPWVEAFF.

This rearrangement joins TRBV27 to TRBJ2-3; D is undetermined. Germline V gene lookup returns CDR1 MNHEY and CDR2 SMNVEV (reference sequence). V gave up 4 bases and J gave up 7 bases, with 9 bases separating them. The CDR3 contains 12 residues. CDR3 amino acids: CASSSYTNTQYF. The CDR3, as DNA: TGTGCCAGCAGTTCCTATACGAATACGCAGTATTTT.

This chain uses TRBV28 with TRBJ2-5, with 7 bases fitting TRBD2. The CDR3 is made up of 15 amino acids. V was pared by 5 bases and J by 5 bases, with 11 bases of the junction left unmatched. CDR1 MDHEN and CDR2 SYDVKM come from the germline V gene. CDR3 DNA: TGTGCCAGCAGTCCTGAGGGAGGGGAGATGGAGACCCAGTACTTC. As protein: CASSPEGGEMETQYF.

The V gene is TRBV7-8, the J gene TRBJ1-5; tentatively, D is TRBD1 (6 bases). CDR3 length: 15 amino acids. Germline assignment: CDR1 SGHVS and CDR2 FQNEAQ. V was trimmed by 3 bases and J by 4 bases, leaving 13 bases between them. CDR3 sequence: CASSFGGRRNQPQHF. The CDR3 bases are TGTGCCAGCAGCTTCGGGGGGCGTAGGAATCAGCCCCAGCATTTT.

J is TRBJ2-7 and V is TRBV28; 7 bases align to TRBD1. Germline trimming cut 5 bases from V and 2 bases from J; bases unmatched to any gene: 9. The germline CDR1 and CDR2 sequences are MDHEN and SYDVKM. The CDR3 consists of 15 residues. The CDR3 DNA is TGTGCCAGCAGTCCGGGACAGAGACTTCCCTACGAGCAGTACTTC. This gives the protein CASSPGQRLPYEQYF.

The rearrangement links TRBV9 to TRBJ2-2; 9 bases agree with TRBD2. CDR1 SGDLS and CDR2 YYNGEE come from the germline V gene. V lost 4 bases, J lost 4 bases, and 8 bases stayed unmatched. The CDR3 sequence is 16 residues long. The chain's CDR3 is CASSSTSGRPTGELFF. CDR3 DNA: TGTGCCAGCAGCTCTACTAGCGGGCGGCCCACCGGGGAGCTGTTTTTT.

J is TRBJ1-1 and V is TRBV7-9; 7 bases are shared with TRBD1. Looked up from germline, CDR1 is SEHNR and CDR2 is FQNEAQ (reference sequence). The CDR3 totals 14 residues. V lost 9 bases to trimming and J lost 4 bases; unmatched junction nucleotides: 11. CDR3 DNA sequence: TGTGCCAGTAGAGGGGGCAAGGCCTTCACTGAAGCTTTCTTT. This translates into CASRGGKAFTEAFF.

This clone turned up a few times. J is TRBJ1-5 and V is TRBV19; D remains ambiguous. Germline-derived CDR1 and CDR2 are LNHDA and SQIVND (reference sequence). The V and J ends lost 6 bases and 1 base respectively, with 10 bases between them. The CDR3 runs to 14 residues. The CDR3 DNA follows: TGTGCCAGTAGCACATACAGCAGCAATCAGCCCCAGCATTTT. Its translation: CASSTYSSNQPQHF.

The CDR3 bases are TGTGCCAGCAAGCTAGCGGGAGAGGGTAGCACAGATACGCAGTATTTT. Translation gives CASKLAGEGSTDTQYF. The chain links TRBV27 to TRBJ2-3; 10 bases agree with TRBD2. Germline values: CDR1 MNHEY, CDR2 SMNVEV (reference sequence). The CDR3 is made up of 16 amino acids. Unmatched junction bases numbered 7, after V lost 7 bases and J lost 0 bases.

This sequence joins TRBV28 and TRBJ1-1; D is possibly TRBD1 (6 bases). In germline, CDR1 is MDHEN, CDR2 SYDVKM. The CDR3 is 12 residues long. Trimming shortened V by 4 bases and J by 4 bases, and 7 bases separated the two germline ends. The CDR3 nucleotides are TGTGCCAGCAGTTACAGGGTCACTGAAGCTTTCTTT. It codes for CASSYRVTEAFF.

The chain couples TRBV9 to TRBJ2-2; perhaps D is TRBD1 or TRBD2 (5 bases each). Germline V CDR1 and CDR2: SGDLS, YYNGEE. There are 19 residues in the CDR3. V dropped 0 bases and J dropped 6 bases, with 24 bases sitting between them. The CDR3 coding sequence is TGTGCCAGCAGCGTAGTCTCATTATCGGGACGGGATCTCCCCGGGGAGCTGTTTTTT. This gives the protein CASSVVSLSGRDLPGELFF.

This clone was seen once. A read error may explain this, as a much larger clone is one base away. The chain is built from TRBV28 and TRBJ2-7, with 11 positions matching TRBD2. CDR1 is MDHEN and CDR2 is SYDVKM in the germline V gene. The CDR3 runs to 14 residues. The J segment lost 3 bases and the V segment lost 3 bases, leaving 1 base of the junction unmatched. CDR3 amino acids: CASSFGTSGYEQYF. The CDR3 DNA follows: TGTGCCAGCAGTTTCGGGACTAGCGGCTACGAGCAGTACTTC.

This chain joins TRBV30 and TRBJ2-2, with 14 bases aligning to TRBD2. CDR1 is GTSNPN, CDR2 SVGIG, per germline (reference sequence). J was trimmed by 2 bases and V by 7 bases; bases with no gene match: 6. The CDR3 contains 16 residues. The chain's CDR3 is CASGLAGGINTGELFF. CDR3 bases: TGTGCCTCCGGACTAGCGGGAGGCATTAACACCGGGGAGCTGTTTTTT.

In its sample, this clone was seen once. CDR3 nucleotide sequence: TGTGCCAGCAGTTTAGCAGGGGGCAGGACTGAAGCTTTCTTT. As protein: CASSLAGGRTEAFF. The V call is TRBV28, the J call TRBJ1-1, with 8 bases that match TRBD1. With 2 bases clipped from V and 5 bases from J, the junction kept 4 bases outside the gene matches. This CDR3 comprises 14 residues. The V gene's germline CDR1 is MDHEN and CDR2 SYDVKM. The complete variable domain, with remaining parts taken from reference TRBV28 and TRBJ1-1, reads DVKVTQSSRYLVKRTGEKVFLECVQDMDHENMFWYRQDPGLGLRLIYFSYDVKMKEKGDIPEGYSVSREKKERFSLILESASTNQTSMYLCASSLAGGRTEAFFGQGTRLTVV.

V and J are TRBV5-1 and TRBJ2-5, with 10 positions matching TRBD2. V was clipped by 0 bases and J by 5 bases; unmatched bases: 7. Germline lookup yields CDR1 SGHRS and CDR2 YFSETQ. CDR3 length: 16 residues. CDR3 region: CASSLVPAGGRETQYF. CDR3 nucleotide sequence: TGCGCCAGCAGCTTGGTCCCAGCGGGAGGGAGGGAGACCCAGTACTTC.

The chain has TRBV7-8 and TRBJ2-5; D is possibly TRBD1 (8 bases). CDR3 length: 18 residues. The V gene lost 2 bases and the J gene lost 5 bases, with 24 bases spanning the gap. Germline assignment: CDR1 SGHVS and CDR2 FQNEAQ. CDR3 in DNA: TGTGCCAGCAGCTTATTGTCCAGGGGGCGCGGGGGTATTGAGACCCAGTACTTC. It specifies CASSLLSRGRGGIETQYF.

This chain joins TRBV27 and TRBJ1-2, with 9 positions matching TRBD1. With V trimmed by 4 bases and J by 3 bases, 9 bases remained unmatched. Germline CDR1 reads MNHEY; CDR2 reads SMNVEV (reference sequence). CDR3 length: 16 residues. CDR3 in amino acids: CASSWGWGQGYYGYTF. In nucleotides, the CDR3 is TGTGCCAGCAGTTGGGGATGGGGACAGGGTTACTATGGCTACACCTTC.

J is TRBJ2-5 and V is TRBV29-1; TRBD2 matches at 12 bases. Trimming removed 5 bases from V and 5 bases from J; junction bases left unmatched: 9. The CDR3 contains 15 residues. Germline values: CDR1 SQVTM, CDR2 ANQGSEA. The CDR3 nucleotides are TGCAGCGTTCTCCTAGCGGGAGGGCCTCGGGAGACCCAGTACTTC. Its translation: CSVLLAGGPRETQYF.

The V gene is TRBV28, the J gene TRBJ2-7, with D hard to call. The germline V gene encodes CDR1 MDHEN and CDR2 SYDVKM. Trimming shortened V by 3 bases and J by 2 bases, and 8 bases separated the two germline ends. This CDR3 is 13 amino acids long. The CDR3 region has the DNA TGTGCCAGCAGTTTGTGGCAGGCCTACGAGCAGTACTTC. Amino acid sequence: CASSLWQAYEQYF.

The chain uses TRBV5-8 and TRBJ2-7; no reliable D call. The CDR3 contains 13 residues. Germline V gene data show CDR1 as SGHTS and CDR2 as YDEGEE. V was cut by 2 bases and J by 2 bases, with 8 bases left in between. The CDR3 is CASSFDGPYEQYF. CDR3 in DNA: TGTGCCAGCAGCTTTGACGGCCCCTACGAGCAGTACTTC.

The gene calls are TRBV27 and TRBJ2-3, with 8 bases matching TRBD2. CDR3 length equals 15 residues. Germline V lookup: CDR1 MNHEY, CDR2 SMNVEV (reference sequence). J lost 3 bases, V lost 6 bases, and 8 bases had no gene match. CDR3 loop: CASSLQRGKTDTQYF. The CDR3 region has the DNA TGTGCCAGCAGCCTCCAGCGGGGGAAAACAGATACGCAGTATTTT.

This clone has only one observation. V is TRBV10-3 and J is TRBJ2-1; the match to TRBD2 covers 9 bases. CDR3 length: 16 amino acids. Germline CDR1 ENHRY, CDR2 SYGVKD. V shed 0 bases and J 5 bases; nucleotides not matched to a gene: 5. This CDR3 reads CAISESGLAINNEQFF. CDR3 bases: TGTGCCATCAGTGAGTCAGGACTAGCGATAAACAATGAGCAGTTCTTC.

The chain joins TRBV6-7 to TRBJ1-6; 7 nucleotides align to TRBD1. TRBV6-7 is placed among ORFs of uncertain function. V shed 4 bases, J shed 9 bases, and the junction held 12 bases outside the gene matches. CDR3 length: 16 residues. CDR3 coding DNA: TGTGCCAGCAGTTCCGACACAGGGGATGGGGGTTCACCCCTCCACTTT. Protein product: CASSSDTGDGGSPLHF.